Listed below are T cell receptor beta chains from one sample, sequenced in a study of blood T cell repertoires in COVID-19. The protocol was immunoSEQ multiplex PCR, while the TCRdb copy is restricted to in-frame clones and leaves out a portion. The table records roughly 75,000 clones, more than 80% of them present only once. The sequenced material came from peripheral blood. Receptors originate from a human donor in a cohort sampled during active COVID-19. The CDR3 runs from the conserved cysteine through the conserved F or W. Each record gives: V gene, clone size, D gene, J gene, CDR3 DNA, CDR3 protein. A D gene is named only where the DNA matches it firmly. Clone size appears in some rows only: once, few, many, or a class for an expanded clone.

>TRBV28|NA|TRBD2|TRBJ2-5
TGTGCCAGCAGTGGGACTAGCGGGGGGGTCGAGACCCAGTACTTC
CASSGTSGGVETQYF
>TRBV10-3|NA|TRBD1|TRBJ1-1
TGTGCCATCAGGGACAGGGAGCTTAACACTGAAGCTTTCTTT
CAIRDRELNTEAFF
>TRBV12-3/TRBV12-4|once|NA|TRBJ1-6
TGTGCCAGCAGTCTACAGGGCTCACCCCTCCACTTT
CASSLQGSPLHF
>TRBV7-2|NA|NA|TRBJ2-7
TGTGCCAGCAGCTTGGGGCCCCACGGCCTGGTGACCTACGAGCAGTACTTC
CASSLGPHGLVTYEQYF
>TRBV5-1|NA|NA|TRBJ2-5
TGCGCCAGCAGCCACGGACAGTTTTCCCAAGAGACCCAGTACTTC
CASSHGQFSQETQYF
>TRBV27|NA|NA|TRBJ2-7
TGTGCCAGCAGTAAGGACAGTGGTGAGCAGTACTTC
CASSKDSGEQYF
>TRBV3-1/TRBV3-2|NA|NA|TRBJ1-2
TGTGCCAGCAGCCAAGACCCAGGGAACTATGGCTACACCTTC
CASSQDPGNYGYTF
>TRBV27|few|TRBD1|TRBJ1-5
TGTGCCAGCAGTTCCCTGACCGGGACAGGGGTCGGTAGCAATCAGCCCCAGCATTTT
CASSSLTGTGVGSNQPQHF
>TRBV18|NA|NA|TRBJ2-7
TGTGCCAGCTCACCAAACAGACAGTCCGAGCAGTACTTC
CASSPNRQSEQYF
>TRBV4-1|NA|NA|TRBJ1-2
TGCGCCAGCAGCCAAGGTGAGTCTTCCAGGGCCTATGGCTACACCTTC
CASSQGESSRAYGYTF
>TRBV5-1|once|NA|TRBJ1-2
TGCGCCAGCAGCTTCGGGGGGAACTATGGCTACACCTTC
CASSFGGNYGYTF
>TRBV28|NA|NA|TRBJ2-1
TGTGCCAGCAGCCTCAGCGGTGACTCATTATACAATGAGCAGTTCTTC
CASSLSGDSLYNEQFF
>TRBV6-1|NA|TRBD1|TRBJ2-1
TGTGCCAGCAGTGACCCGGGACAGGGGTTAGGCAATGAGCAGTTCTTC
CASSDPGQGLGNEQFF
>TRBV14|NA|NA|TRBJ1-1
TGTGCCAGCAGCCAAGATCTTGCGGTCAGAGAAGCTTTCTTT
CASSQDLAVREAFF
>TRBV6-2/TRBV6-3|NA|TRBD1|TRBJ1-6
TGTGCCAGCAGTTACACGACAGGGGGCAGCGATAATTCACCCCTCCACTTT
CASSYTTGGSDNSPLHF
>TRBV30|NA|NA|TRBJ1-3
TGTGCCTGGAAAGGGACAAGGACTCTTACACCCTCTGGAAACACCATATATTTT
CAWKGTRTLTPSGNTIYF
>TRBV6-4|NA|NA|TRBJ1-4
TGTGCCAGCAGTGACTCCAGGACAACTAATGAAAAACTGTTTTTT
CASSDSRTTNEKLFF
>TRBV19|once|TRBD1|TRBJ1-1
TGTGCCAGTGAGCACAGGGGAATGAACACTGAAGCTTTCTTT
CASEHRGMNTEAFF
>TRBV11-2|NA|TRBD1|TRBJ1-3
TGTGCCAGCAGCTCACGCAGACAGGGTTCTGGAAACACCATATATTTT
CASSSRRQGSGNTIYF
>TRBV5-1|NA|TRBD1|TRBJ1-2
TGCGCCAGCAGCAAAGGACAGGCGAATAGCTATGGCTACACCTTC
CASSKGQANSYGYTF
>TRBV6-5|NA|TRBD1|TRBJ2-7
TGTGCCAGCAGTCACAGAATAGACAGGGACTACGAGCAGTACTTC
CASSHRIDRDYEQYF
>TRBV11-3|NA|NA|TRBJ2-2
TGTGCCAGCAGCTCGGCCCGCGAGGGAACCGGGGAGCTGTTTTTT
CASSSAREGTGELFF
>TRBV3-1/TRBV3-2|NA|TRBD2|TRBJ2-7
TGTGCCAGCAGAGAGACTAGCGGGGGACGGGAGCAGTACTTC
CASRETSGGREQYF
>TRBV27|NA|NA|TRBJ2-3
TGTGCCAGCAGTTTAACTATCTCAGATACGCAGTATTTT
CASSLTISDTQYF
>TRBV5-1|NA|NA|TRBJ1-2
TGCGCCAGCAGCTTGGGTTGGGGGCCTAACTATGGCTACACCTTC
CASSLGWGPNYGYTF
>TRBV29-1|NA|TRBD1|TRBJ1-1
TGCAGCGGAGGGACAGGGGGCAGATCTTTCTTT
CSGGTGGRSFF
>TRBV7-9|NA|NA|TRBJ2-1
TGTGCCAGCAGCTTTTCGGGGAATGAGCAGTTCTTC
CASSFSGNEQFF
>TRBV7-8|NA|TRBD2|TRBJ2-7
TGTGCCAGCAGCTGGACTAGCGGGGGATACGAGCAGTACTTC
CASSWTSGGYEQYF
>TRBV19|NA|NA|TRBJ1-5
TGTGCCAGTACCGGGGGAGATTATCAGCCCCAGCATTTT
CASTGGDYQPQHF
>TRBV24-1|NA|NA|TRBJ1-5
TGTGCCACCACTGGTAGAAGGGCAGGGGACAATCAGCCCCAGCATTTT
CATTGRRAGDNQPQHF
>TRBV6-5|NA|TRBD1|TRBJ2-7
TGTGCCAGCCTTGGGACAGTACGCACCTACGAGCAGTACTTC
CASLGTVRTYEQYF
>TRBV6-4|NA|NA|TRBJ1-5
TGTGCCAGCAGTTCACCCAGAGAGTATAGAAGAGGGAGAGGGAGGCCCCAGCATTTT
CASSSPREYRRGRGRPQHF
>TRBV3-1/TRBV3-2|NA|TRBD1|TRBJ1-1
TGTGCCAGCAGCCAAGAAGGGACAGGGTGGATGAACACTGAAGCTTTCTTT
CASSQEGTGWMNTEAFF
>TRBV18|NA|NA|TRBJ1-2
TGTGCCAGCTCACCGGTGGGCGGCTACACCTTC
CASSPVGGYTF
>TRBV6-5|NA|TRBD1|TRBJ2-7
TGTGCCAGCAGTACATCTCAGGGGGCATTGGAGCAGTACTTC
CASSTSQGALEQYF
>TRBV18|NA|TRBD2|TRBJ2-6
TGTGCCACCTTCGGGGGGGCTGGGGCCAACGTCCTGACTTTC
CATFGGAGANVLTF